This T cell receptor (beta chain) was sequenced for a study of CD8+ T cells in alopecia areata. Study-level findings and limits: Many expanded lesional clones persisted in scalp and blood during tofacitinib treatment.

The germline V and J ends were trimmed by 0 bases and 7 bases, with 4 bases remaining between them. The CDR3 has 11 residues. CDR1 and CDR2 (germline): MGHDK, SYGVNS. Regarding treatment: oral pan-JAK inhibitor, 5-10 mg twice daily. This clone was observed a few times. Antigen specificity is unknown. Other DNA variants within this sample encode the same CDR3. RNA, once extracted, was reverse transcribed into cDNA for use as the sequencing template. Here immunoSEQ multiplex PCR was the method, and the copy in TCRdb shows in-frame clones only, minus some. The table records 150,000 to 200,000 clones, roughly 66% of them present only once.

The specimen was CD4+ T cells sorted from blood, collected at week 24, from a patient treated with tofacitinib. The receptor was isolated from a human donor with alopecia areata. The V gene is TRBV25-1, the J gene TRBJ2-7; D unresolved. CDR3 nucleotides: TGTGCCAGCAGTGAATACAGAGAGCAGTACTTC. This codes for CASSEYREQYF.